This T cell receptor beta chain appears in the sequencing data of a study of T cell repertoires in cytomegalovirus infection. As for the study in general: HLA-C-restricted CMV epitopes, recently identified, and well-studied HLA-B-restricted ones were used by the study. In public TCR beta signatures, there were indications of both CMV infection and matching HLA type. The study's findings and limits: The ex vivo response showed dominance by HLA-C-restricted CMV-specific TCR beta clonotypes.

From germline, CDR1 is PRHDT and CDR2 FYEKMQ (reference sequence). The V end lost 5 bases, the J end lost 6 bases, and 9 bases lay between the germline ends. There are 12 residues in the CDR3. A word on this clonotype: Its antigen remains unknown.

TCRdb redid the calling of the reads with MiXCR, one entry per CDR3 protein. This sample carries around 50,000 distinct CDR3 sequences, around 20% of them seen once, and the ten largest clones take about 25%. The sequence was collected from a human donor in good health (CMV status not recorded). Some clones in this sample may be carry-over from other donors' samples. J is TRBJ2-3 and V is TRBV13; D not resolved. Sample: CD8+ T cells from cultured PBMCs, taken from culture after CMV antigen stimulation. CDR3 in amino acids: CASSRPLDTQYF. The CDR3 DNA sequence: TGTGCCAGCAGCCGACCTCTTGATACGCAGTATTTT.